Listed here is a single T cell receptor beta chain. What it binds is unknown. Assay: immunoSEQ multiplex PCR; the TCRdb copy retains only in-frame clones and omits some. Of around 170,000 clones listed, around 88% are singletons. These data are taken from a study of Ad26.COV2.S vaccination and SARS-CoV-2 variants. The germline gives CDR1 LGHNT, CDR2 FRNRAP. CDR3 length equals 15 residues. V lost 4 bases and J lost 4, with 15 bases in between. Study-wide results and limits: Total T cell responses, in the TCR breadth and depth analyses, may have been underestimated. While placebo recipients had lower spike-specific TCR breadth, vaccine recipients had more.

The chain couples TRBV12-5 to TRBJ2-3, with D maybe TRBD2 (6 bases). The receptor was derived from a human donor who had recovered from COVID-19. The input for sequencing was peripheral blood, taken after recovery from COVID-19. The CDR3 DNA follows: TGTGCTAGTGGTTCCCAACCTCTAGCGTCAGATACGCAGTATTTT. This encodes CASGSQPLASDTQYF.